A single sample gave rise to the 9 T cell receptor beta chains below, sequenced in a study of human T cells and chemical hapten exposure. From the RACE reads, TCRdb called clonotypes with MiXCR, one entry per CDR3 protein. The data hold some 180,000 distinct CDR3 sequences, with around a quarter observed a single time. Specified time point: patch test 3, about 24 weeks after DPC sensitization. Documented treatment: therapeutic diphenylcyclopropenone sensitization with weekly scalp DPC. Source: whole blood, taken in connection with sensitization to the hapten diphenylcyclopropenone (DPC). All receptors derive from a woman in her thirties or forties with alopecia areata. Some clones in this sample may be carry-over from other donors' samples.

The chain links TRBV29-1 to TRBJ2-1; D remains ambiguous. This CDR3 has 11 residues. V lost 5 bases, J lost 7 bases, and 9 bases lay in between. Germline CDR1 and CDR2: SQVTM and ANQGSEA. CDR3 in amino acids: CSVTTANEQFF. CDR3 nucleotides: TGCAGCGTTACTACAGCAAATGAGCAGTTCTTC.

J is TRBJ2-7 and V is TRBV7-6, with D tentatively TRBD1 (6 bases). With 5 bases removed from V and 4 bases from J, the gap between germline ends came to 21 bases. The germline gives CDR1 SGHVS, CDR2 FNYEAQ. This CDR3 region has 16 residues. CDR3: CASSTPAGTTLYEQYF. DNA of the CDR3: TGTGCCAGCAGCACCCCTGCCGGGACAACCTTATACGAGCAGTACTTC.

The CDR3 here is CASSPYPSGAGTDTQYF. CDR3 DNA sequence: TGTGCCAGCAGCCCCTACCCTAGCGGAGCCGGCACAGATACGCAGTATTTT. The chain is built from TRBV7-3 and TRBJ2-3; 7 bases map to TRBD2. This CDR3 spans 17 amino acids. CDR1 is SGHTA, CDR2 FQGTGA, per germline. V shed 5 bases, J shed 1 base, and the junction held 12 bases outside the gene matches.

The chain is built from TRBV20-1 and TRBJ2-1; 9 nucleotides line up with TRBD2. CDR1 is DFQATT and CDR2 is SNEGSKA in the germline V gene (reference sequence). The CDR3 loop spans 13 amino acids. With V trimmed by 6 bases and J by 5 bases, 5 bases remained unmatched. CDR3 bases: TGCAGTGCGAGACTAGCGGCCGACAATGAGCAGTTCTTC. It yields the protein CSARLAADNEQFF.

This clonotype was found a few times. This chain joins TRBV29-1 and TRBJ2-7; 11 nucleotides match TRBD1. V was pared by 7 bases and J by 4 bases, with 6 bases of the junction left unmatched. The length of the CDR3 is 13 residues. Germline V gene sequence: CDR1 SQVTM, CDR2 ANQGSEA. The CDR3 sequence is CSGGRDRGYEQYF. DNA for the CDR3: TGCAGCGGGGGAAGGGACAGGGGGTACGAGCAGTACTTC.

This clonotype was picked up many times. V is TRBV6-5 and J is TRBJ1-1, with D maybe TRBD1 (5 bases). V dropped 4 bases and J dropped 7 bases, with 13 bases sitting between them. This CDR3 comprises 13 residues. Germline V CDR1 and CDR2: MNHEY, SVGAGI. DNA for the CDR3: TGTGCCAGCAGTTTTTACAGGAGCCATGAAGCTTTCTTT. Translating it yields CASSFYRSHEAFF.

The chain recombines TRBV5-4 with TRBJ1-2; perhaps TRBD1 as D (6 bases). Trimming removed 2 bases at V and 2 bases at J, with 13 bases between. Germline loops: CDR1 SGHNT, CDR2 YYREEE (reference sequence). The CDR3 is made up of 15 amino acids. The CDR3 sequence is CASSFGGGLNYGYTF. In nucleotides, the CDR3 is TGTGCCAGCAGCTTTGGAGGGGGATTAAACTATGGCTACACCTTC.

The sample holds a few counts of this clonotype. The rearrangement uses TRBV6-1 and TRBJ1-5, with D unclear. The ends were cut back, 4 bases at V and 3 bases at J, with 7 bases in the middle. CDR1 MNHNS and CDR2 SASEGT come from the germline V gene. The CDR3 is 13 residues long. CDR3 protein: CASSVEFNQPQHF. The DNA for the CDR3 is TGTGCCAGCAGTGTCGAGTTCAATCAGCCCCAGCATTTT.

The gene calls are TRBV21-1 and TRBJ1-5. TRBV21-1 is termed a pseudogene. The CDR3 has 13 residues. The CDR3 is CASRICSNQPQHF. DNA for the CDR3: TGTGCCAGCCGAATCTGTAGCAATCAGCCCCAGCATTTT.